This T cell receptor beta chain appears in the sequencing data of a study of blood T cell repertoires in COVID-19. Trimming removed 6 bases from V and 2 bases from J, with 17 bases in between. The CDR3 spans 15 residues. Germline loops: CDR1 SGHNT, CDR2 YYREEE (reference sequence). Method: immunoSEQ multiplex PCR; TCRdb's copy keeps in-frame clones and lacks some. The sample carries 58,000 or so clones, about 88% recorded once. Sequencing used peripheral blood. The clonotype was recovered from a woman between 65 and 79 years old with active COVID-19. The chain joins TRBV5-4 to TRBJ1-1, with D perhaps TRBD1 (6 bases). The CDR3 coding sequence is TGTGCCAGCATCCTCGCCGGGGGGGCTAACACTGAAGCTTTCTTT. Encoded protein: CASILAGGANTEAFF.